One and the same sample provided the 17 T cell receptor beta chains below, sequenced in a study of T cells in Graves' hyperthyroidism and ophthalmopathy (dated by TCRdb to 2018 to 2020). Library preparation employed multiplex PCR. Sequencer: Illumina HiSeq 2000. The TCR beta CDR3 regions were amplified from RNA transcripts. The first round of RT-PCR for the TCR CDR3 was performed with the HTBI primer set and the Qiagen OneStep RT-PCR kit. TCRdb trimmed the raw reads at Q25, called clones with MiXCR and kept productive beta chains. Each CDR3 protein appears once, grouped with its most common genes and DNA. Counted in this sample were over 400,000 distinct CDR3 sequences; 22% of them appeared once. The ten largest clones take up 45% to 55% of the sample. The specimen sequenced was blood. The source is a woman in her 70s with Graves' ophthalmopathy.

This clonotype was observed many times. The V call is TRBV28, the J call TRBJ1-2; 9 nucleotides agree with TRBD1. The trim removed 6 bases at V and 5 bases at J, leaving 16 bases unmatched. CDR1 is MDHEN and CDR2 is SYDVKM in the germline V gene. CDR3 size: 17 residues. Here the CDR3 DNA reads TGTGCCAGCAGCCTTATAACGGGACAGGGTTTCCTTTATGGCTACACCTTC. This codes for CASSLITGQGFLYGYTF.

V and J are TRBV25-1 and TRBJ1-2, with D hard to call. The CDR3 totals 12 residues. V lost 3 bases and J 5 bases, leaving 7 bases between the germline ends. In germline, CDR1 is MGHDK, CDR2 SYGVNS. The CDR3 DNA follows: TGTGCCAGCAGTGAGGCGGAGTATGGCTACACCTTC. Its protein product is CASSEAEYGYTF.

This clonotype was detected many times. V usage is TRBV3-1 and J usage is TRBJ1-1; tentatively, D is TRBD1 (5 bases). The CDR3 is 17 residues long. V shed 0 bases and J shed 1 base, with 15 bases lying between them. Germline values: CDR1 LGHDT, CDR2 YNNKEL (reference sequence). The CDR3, as DNA: TGTGCCAGCAGCCAAGAACCCAACTGGGGGAGGAACACTGAAGCTTTCTTT. Residues: CASSQEPNWGRNTEAFF.

The V gene is TRBV12-3 or TRBV12-4, the J gene TRBJ1-2, with TRBD1 as a possible D gene (5 bases). The CDR3 contains 12 residues. V was trimmed by 5 bases and J by 7 bases, leaving 11 bases between them. CDR3 protein: CASSSLGPGYTF. The CDR3 DNA sequence: TGTGCCAGCAGTAGCTTGGGACCTGGCTACACCTTC.

This clonotype was seen a handful of times. The CDR3 sequence: CASSQNGGTLYEQYF. Here the CDR3 DNA reads TGTGCCAGCAGCCAAAATGGGGGGACACTCTACGAGCAGTACTTC. The chain combines TRBV7-3 with TRBJ2-7; D tentatively reads TRBD1 or TRBD2 (6 bases each). The CDR3 is 15 residues long. With 5 bases removed from V and 3 bases from J, the gap between germline ends came to 17 bases. Looked up from germline, CDR1 is SGHTA and CDR2 is FQGTGA.

This clonotype occurred a few times. The DNA for the CDR3 is TGCGCCAGCAGCGCTGACGGAAGCTCTGGAAACACCATATATTTT. It encodes CASSADGSSGNTIYF. The rearrangement links TRBV5-1 to TRBJ1-3; unclear D gene. This CDR3 comprises 15 residues. The ends were cut back, 4 bases at V and 0 bases at J, with 11 bases in the middle. Germline V lookup: CDR1 SGHRS, CDR2 YFSETQ.

The V and J genes are TRBV12-5 and TRBJ2-7; the D gene is possibly TRBD2 (5 bases). The V end was cut by 2 bases, the J end by 3 bases, with 14 bases between. CDR1 is LGHNT, CDR2 FRNRAP, per germline. This CDR3 has 15 amino acids. The CDR3 sequence is CASGLTGPEGYEQYF. In DNA form, the CDR3 reads TGTGCTAGTGGTTTGACCGGACCCGAGGGCTACGAGCAGTACTTC.

This clonotype was picked up many times. This chain uses TRBV6-1 with TRBJ2-4; 7 nucleotides line up with TRBD1. The CDR3 totals 14 residues. Germline loops: CDR1 MNHNS, CDR2 SASEGT. After removal of 6 bases from V and 1 base from J, the junction contained 3 bases not matched to a gene. Written as DNA, the CDR3 is TGTGCCAGCAGATTACAGGGGGCCAAAAACATTCAGTACTTC. Protein product: CASRLQGAKNIQYF.

This clonotype was counted a few times. The chain has TRBV14 and TRBJ2-1; D is unresolved. The CDR3 totals 15 residues. V was trimmed by 2 bases and J by 5 bases, leaving 13 bases between them. Germline CDR1 and CDR2: SGHDN and FVKESK. The CDR3 spells CASSQYPVLNNEQFF. CDR3 sequence (DNA): TGTGCCAGCAGCCAATACCCCGTCCTGAACAATGAGCAGTTCTTC. Full variable domain (outside the CDR3, taken from reference TRBV14 and TRBJ2-1): EAGVTQFPSHSVIEKGQTVTLRCDPISGHDNLYWYRRVMGKEIKFLLHFVKESKQDESGMPNNRFLAERTGGTYSTLKVQPAELEDSGVYFCASSQYPVLNNEQFFGPGTRLTVL.

The chain carries TRBV6-1 and TRBJ1-1, with D uncertain. Trimming removed 7 bases at V and 1 base at J, with 16 bases between. CDR1 and CDR2 (germline): MNHNS, SASEGT. The CDR3 totals 15 residues. This CDR3 is CASIAGGAQNTEAFF. Written as DNA, the CDR3 is TGTGCCAGCATCGCAGGCGGAGCTCAGAACACTGAAGCTTTCTTT.

This chain joins TRBV20-1 and TRBJ2-1, with 11 positions matching TRBD1. The CDR3 length is 15 residues. V dropped 5 bases and J dropped 1; count of bases not matched to a gene: 4. The germline V gene has CDR1 DFQATT and CDR2 SNEGSKA (reference sequence). CDR3 coding DNA: TGCAGTGCTCCGCGGGACAGGGGGTCCTACAATGAGCAGTTCTTC. This translates into CSAPRDRGSYNEQFF.

This clonotype was picked up a small number of times. V usage is TRBV6-2 or TRBV6-3 and J usage is TRBJ2-2; 12 bases line up with TRBD2. Germline-derived CDR1 and CDR2 are MNHEY and SVGEGT. The V and J ends lost 2 bases and 5 bases, in that order; junction bases with no gene match: 9. CDR3 length: 18 amino acids. CDR3 protein: CASSYPSLAGGGTGELFF. The DNA of the CDR3 is TGTGCCAGCAGTTACCCCTCCCTAGCGGGAGGGGGAACCGGGGAGCTGTTTTTT.

This clonotype was counted a few times. This rearrangement joins TRBV6-2 or TRBV6-3 to TRBJ2-1, with TRBD2 identical over 7 bases. The V segment lost 5 bases and the J segment 4 bases; nucleotides outside the gene matches: 14. Germline V gene data show CDR1 as MNHEY and CDR2 as SVGEGT. The CDR3 loop spans 17 amino acids. CDR3 loop: CASSGSPRGSSYNEQFF. The CDR3 DNA follows: TGTGCCAGCAGTGGGTCCCCTCGCGGGAGTTCATACAATGAGCAGTTCTTC.

This clonotype was seen more than once but under ten times. The chain couples TRBV20-1 to TRBJ2-3; 7 bases are shared with TRBD2. Germline CDR1 DFQATT, CDR2 SNEGSKA (reference sequence). The CDR3 consists of 15 residues. J was trimmed by 4 bases and V by 5 bases; bases with no gene match: 12. This chain's CDR3 is CSAGRLADLADTQYF. CDR3 coding DNA: TGCAGTGCTGGCAGACTAGCCGATTTGGCAGATACGCAGTATTTT.

The rearrangement uses TRBV7-2 and TRBJ2-1; possible D gene TRBD2, 6 bases. This CDR3 region has 15 residues. V lost 5 bases to trimming and J lost 4 bases, with 15 bases between them. Per germline, CDR1 SGHTA and CDR2 FQGNSA. The DNA of the CDR3 is TGTGCCAGCAGCCAAAATAGCGGAGTATACAATGAGCAGTTCTTC. It specifies CASSQNSGVYNEQFF. Full variable domain (missing parts from reference TRBV7-2 and TRBJ2-1): GAGVSQSPSNKVTEKGKDVELRCDPISGHTALYWYRQSLGQGLEFLIYFQGNSAPDKSGLPSDRFSAERTGGSVSTLTIQRTQQEDSAVYLCASSQNSGVYNEQFFGPGTRLTVL.

The gene calls are TRBV6-1 and TRBJ1-3, with a possible D match to TRBD1 (6 bases). V dropped 6 bases and J dropped 5 bases, with 20 bases sitting between them. The length of the CDR3 is 16 residues. Germline-derived CDR1 and CDR2 are MNHNS and SASEGT. The CDR3 sequence: CASSSGASGRRNTIYF. In DNA, the CDR3 is TGTGCCAGCAGCTCGGGGGCCTCGGGCCGTCGAAACACCATATATTTT.

The rearrangement joins TRBV7-2 to TRBJ2-6; 7 bases map to TRBD2. V lost 5 bases to trimming and J lost 1 base; unmatched junction nucleotides: 2. This CDR3 has 15 amino acids. Germline V gene sequence: CDR1 SGHTA, CDR2 FQGNSA. The CDR3 is CASSGRGSGANVLTF. DNA of the CDR3: TGTGCCAGCAGCGGGAGGGGTTCTGGGGCCAACGTCCTGACTTTC. The full variable domain, with the rest looked up from reference TRBV7-2 and TRBJ2-6, is GAGVSQSPSNKVTEKGKDVELRCDPISGHTALYWYRQSLGQGLEFLIYFQGNSAPDKSGLPSDRFSAERTGGSVSTLTIQRTQQEDSAVYLCASSGRGSGANVLTFGAGSRLTVL.